This T cell receptor beta chain was identified during a study of blood T cell repertoires in COVID-19. The wider study: COVID-19 samples from acute and convalescent phases originated in the United States, Italy and Spain. From T cells, B-cell-depleted T cells, or PBMCs came the material, which was cDNA or gDNA.

Original processing methods: Quantification of nucleated cells was approximated via reference gene primer amplification. Some clones are missing from TCRdb's copy, which holds only in-frame ones; the method was immunoSEQ multiplex PCR. The V and J calls and clone size come from that table; D and trimming were worked out from the DNA. The sample holds around 140,000 clones; around 83% are singletons and the top ten take 2% to 3%. In regard to this clone: Other DNA sequences within the sample encode an identical CDR3.

Sample: peripheral blood. This clonotype originated in a human donor with acute or convalescent COVID-19. The donor label of this sample is uncertain.

Written as DNA, the CDR3 is TGTGCCAGCAGTCTACAGGGGGCTAGTGAAGCTTTCTTT. It yields the protein CASSLQGASEAFF. The gene calls are TRBV7-2 and TRBJ1-1; 9 nucleotides match TRBD1. V shed 6 bases and J 7 bases; nucleotides not matched to a gene: 6. The CDR3 extends over 13 amino acids. Looked up from germline, CDR1 is SGHTA and CDR2 is FQGNSA.